One sample yielded the 24 T cell receptor beta chains listed below, sequenced in a study of long-term antiretroviral therapy in people with HIV. The assay used was immunoSEQ (version v3.0), run at survey level. Clones were sequenced by immunoSEQ multiplex PCR, and TCRdb holds only the in-frame ones, with some missing. The repertoire includes over 30,000 clones, around 78% of them detected once, and roughly 8% sits in the top ten. Sequenced material: unsorted PBMCs, taken 3.1 years after starting antiretroviral therapy. The origin of the receptors is a woman aged 50 to 60 with HIV.

By its share, this clone is medium-sized. The chain links TRBV7-6 to TRBJ2-1; D possibly corresponds to TRBD2 (7 bases). Trimming left V 5 bases short and J 5 bases short, with 13 bases between. CDR1 SGHVS and CDR2 FNYEAQ come from the germline V gene. This CDR3 has 14 amino acids. The CDR3 DNA sequence: TGTGCCAGCAGCCCCGGGGGGACACACAATGAGCAGTTCTTC. Amino acids: CASSPGGTHNEQFF.

The J gene is TRBJ1-3, the V gene TRBV15; TRBD1 agrees at 9 bases. CDR1 and CDR2 from the germline V gene are LNHNV and YYDKDF (reference sequence). V lost 6 bases, J lost 2 bases, and 8 bases stayed unmatched. The CDR3 is 16 amino acids. The CDR3 DNA reads as TGTGCCACCAGGGAACGGGACAGGGTAGCTGGAAACACCATATATTTT. Translation: CATRERDRVAGNTIYF.

The genes are TRBV9 and TRBJ1-4; D remains ambiguous. The CDR3 totals 16 residues. Trimming took off 2 bases at V and 5 bases at J, with 16 bases between the two ends. Looked up from germline, CDR1 is SGDLS and CDR2 is YYNGEE. The CDR3 nucleotides are TGTGCCAGCAGCGTTGGGCAAGGACTGACGAATGAAAAACTGTTTTTT. Translated, it gives CASSVGQGLTNEKLFF.

The chain uses TRBV5-1 and TRBJ1-2, with D unclear. The length of the CDR3 is 12 residues. V was cut by 0 bases and J by 7 bases, with 7 bases left in between. The germline V gene encodes CDR1 SGHRS and CDR2 YFSETQ. CDR3: CASSLEGSGYTF. The CDR3 DNA follows: TGCGCCAGCAGCTTGGAAGGTAGTGGCTACACCTTC.

This sequence joins TRBV7-8 and TRBJ1-2; 10 positions agree with TRBD1. The V segment lost 1 base and the J segment 8 bases; nucleotides outside the gene matches: 4. Germline V gives CDR1 SGHVS, CDR2 FQNEAQ. This CDR3 is built from 14 residues. The CDR3 loop is CASSLGDRGHGYTF. The DNA for the CDR3 is TGTGCCAGCAGCTTAGGTGACAGGGGGCACGGCTACACCTTC. The entire variable domain, with the rest obtained from reference TRBV7-8 and TRBJ1-2, is as follows: GAGVSQSPRYKVAKRGQDVALRCDPISGHVSLFWYQQALGQGPEFLTYFQNEAQLDKSGLPSDRFFAERPEGSVSTLKIQRTQQEDSAVYLCASSLGDRGHGYTFGSGTRLTVV.

This clone was detected only a few times. The V gene is TRBV2, the J gene TRBJ1-3, with TRBD1 matching 8 bases. The CDR3 is made up of 14 amino acids. CDR1 and CDR2 (germline): SNHLY, FYNNEI. The junction had 2 bases not matched to a gene; V was cut back by 5 bases and J by 2 bases. Written as DNA, the CDR3 is TGTGCCAGCAGTACGACAGGGGCTGGAAACACCATATATTTT. Translation: CASSTTGAGNTIYF.

The V call is TRBV7-9, the J call TRBJ2-5; 7 bases fit TRBD2. The J call is doubtful: the DNA matches TRBJ2-7 better. The CDR3 length is 12 residues. CDR1 and CDR2 (germline): SEHNR, FQNEAQ (reference sequence). The CDR3, as DNA: TGTGCCAGCGGGGTGGGAGGGTACGAGCAGTACTTC. Translation: CASGVGGYEQYF.

Only one count was recorded for this clone. The CDR3 sequence: CASSIQGNTGELFF. Written as DNA, the CDR3 is TGTGCCAGCAGCATACAGGGGAACACCGGGGAGCTGTTTTTT. The chain uses TRBV7-3 and TRBJ2-2; maybe TRBD1 (6 bases). Germline loops: CDR1 SGHTA, CDR2 FQGTGA. The CDR3 contains 14 residues. Trimming stripped 5 bases from V and 1 base from J, with 8 bases between.

The chain joins TRBV13 to TRBJ2-2; D tentatively fits TRBD1 or TRBD2 (6 bases each). The germline V gene has CDR1 PRHDT and CDR2 FYEKMQ (reference sequence). The CDR3 runs 15 residues. V was cut by 3 bases and J by 4 bases, with 12 bases left in between. DNA of the CDR3: TGTGCCAGCAGCTTCGGGGGCTTAACCACCGGGGAGCTGTTTTTT. Protein product: CASSFGGLTTGELFF. Together with reference TRBV13 and TRBJ2-2, the CDR3 gives the full variable domain: AAGVIQSPRHLIKEKRETATLKCYPIPRHDTVYWYQQGPGQDPQFLISFYEKMQSDKGSIPDRFSAQQFSDYHSELNMSSLELGDSALYFCASSFGGLTTGELFFGEGSRLTVL.

V and J are TRBV5-1 and TRBJ2-2; D is ambiguous. The length of the CDR3 is 15 residues. Germline-derived CDR1 and CDR2 are SGHRS and YFSETQ. V was pared by 0 bases and J by 0 bases, with 6 bases between. The CDR3 loop reads CASSLGTTNTGELFF. In DNA form, the CDR3 reads TGCGCCAGCAGCTTGGGGACGACGAACACCGGGGAGCTGTTTTTT.

The chain joins TRBV27 to TRBJ1-5; 7 bases fit TRBD1. The germline CDR1 and CDR2 sequences are MNHEY and SMNVEV (reference sequence). J lost 5 bases, V lost 4 bases, and 2 bases had no gene match. This CDR3 is 13 amino acids long. In DNA, the CDR3 is TGTGCCAGCAGTTGGGACAGAGATCAGCCCCAGCATTTT. It codes for CASSWDRDQPQHF.

This clone was counted between two and nine times. V gene TRBV5-6 combines with J gene TRBJ1-5, with D possibly matching TRBD1 (5 bases). V lost 3 bases, J lost 6 bases, and 13 bases lay in between. CDR1 and CDR2 (germline): SGHDT, YYEEEE. The CDR3 totals 14 residues. CDR3 nucleotide sequence: TGTGCCAGCAGCTCCGGAGGGGACGCTCAGCCCCAGCATTTT. Protein: CASSSGGDAQPQHF.

This clone occurred a few times. V usage is TRBV6-4 and J usage is TRBJ2-1, with 8 nucleotides matching TRBD1. The germline V gene has CDR1 MRHNA and CDR2 SNTAGT. The V and J ends lost 4 bases and 4 bases, in that order; junction bases with no gene match: 6. The CDR3 covers 15 residues. The CDR3 coding sequence is TGTGCCAGCAGTGCTGCCGGGACAGGTTACAATGAGCAGTTCTTC. Its translation: CASSAAGTGYNEQFF.

The genes are TRBV12-5 and TRBJ2-2; 10 bases line up with TRBD1. Unmatched junction bases numbered 6, after V lost 5 bases and J lost 3 bases. The CDR3 contains 16 residues. The germline CDR1 and CDR2 sequences are LGHNT and FRNRAP. CDR3 nucleotide sequence: TGTGCTAGTGGTACAGACAGGGGGCCGTACACCGGGGAGCTGTTTTTT. It specifies CASGTDRGPYTGELFF.

V gene TRBV5-4 combines with J gene TRBJ1-2, with TRBD1 as a possible D gene (5 bases). CDR1 is SGHNT, CDR2 YYREEE, per germline (reference sequence). Trimming stripped 6 bases from V and 0 bases from J, with 12 bases between. This CDR3 spans 14 amino acids. The CDR3 DNA sequence: TGTGCCAGCACCGGACGGGGCGCTAACTATGGCTACACCTTC. Residues: CASTGRGANYGYTF.

The chain uses TRBV5-1 and TRBJ2-1; D ambiguous. Germline V gene data show CDR1 as SGHRS and CDR2 as YFSETQ. V lost 1 base and J lost 0, with 14 bases in between. The CDR3 covers 17 residues. Here the CDR3 reads CASSLNTLLGSYNEQFF. CDR3 in DNA: TGCGCCAGCAGCTTGAACACACTCTTGGGCTCCTACAATGAGCAGTTCTTC.

The count of this clone is one. The J gene is TRBJ2-5, the V gene TRBV5-8, with TRBD2 matching 10 bases. The CDR3 spans 15 residues. The germline gives CDR1 SGHTS, CDR2 YDEGEE. V lost 5 bases and J lost 5; bases outside the gene matches: 9. This CDR3 reads CASRSASGGGETQYF. The CDR3 DNA is TGTGCCAGCAGATCGGCTAGCGGGGGTGGTGAGACCCAGTACTTC.

This clone has just a few counts. V gene TRBV30 combines with J gene TRBJ1-4; the D is unclear. This CDR3 is built from 13 residues. Germline V gives CDR1 GTSNPN, CDR2 SVGIG (reference sequence). V lost 4 bases and J 0 bases, leaving 6 bases between the germline ends. The CDR3 sequence: CAWTGATNEKLFF. The CDR3, as DNA: TGTGCCTGGACAGGAGCAACTAATGAAAAACTGTTTTTT.

This clone occurred once. The chain couples TRBV10-2 to TRBJ2-7; 10 positions match TRBD1. The ends lost 6 bases at V and 2 bases at J; junction bases unmatched: 7. Per germline, CDR1 WSHSY and CDR2 SAAADI. This CDR3 contains 15 residues. CDR3 amino acids: CASRDGQGVAYEQYV. In DNA, the CDR3 is TGCGCCAGCAGGGATGGACAGGGGGTGGCCTACGAGCAGTACGTC.

The V gene is TRBV4-1, the J gene TRBJ2-1; tentatively, D is TRBD1 or TRBD2 (5 bases each). The V end was cut by 0 bases, the J end by 2 bases, with 8 bases between. The CDR3 has 15 amino acids. CDR1 MGHRA and CDR2 YSYEKL come from the germline V gene. Written as DNA, the CDR3 is TGCGCCAGCAGCCAAGATGGGGGAACCTACAATGAGCAGTTCTTC. It translates to CASSQDGGTYNEQFF.

The chain recombines TRBV6-5 with TRBJ1-1; D is undetermined. Trimming took off 3 bases at V and 11 bases at J, with 7 bases between the two ends. The germline V gene has CDR1 MNHEY and CDR2 SVGAGI. This CDR3 region has 10 residues. CDR3 DNA: TGTGCCAGCAGTTATGGATATGCTTTCTTT. It codes for CASSYGYAFF.

This chain joins TRBV12-5 and TRBJ2-7; D is uncertain. The V and J ends lost 10 bases and 6 bases respectively, with 28 bases between them. The CDR3 totals 16 residues. Germline lookup yields CDR1 LGHNT and CDR2 FRNRAP. Here the CDR3 reads CATPRCRVTQYSEQYV. CDR3 nucleotide sequence: TGTGCTACTCCCCGTTGTAGGGTCACACAATATTCCGAGCAGTACGTC.

In its sample, this clone was seen a few times. The V gene is TRBV12-1, the J gene TRBJ1-1. TRBV12-1 is shown as a pseudogene. This CDR3 spans 12 amino acids. CDR3 coding DNA: TGTGCCAGCAGCTTTGTAGGGACTGAAGCTTTCTTT. As protein: CASSFVGTEAFF.

V usage is TRBV30 and J usage is TRBJ2-2, with 12 bases aligning to TRBD2. V shed 0 bases and J 3 bases; nucleotides not matched to a gene: 8. Germline V gene lookup returns CDR1 GTSNPN and CDR2 SVGIG (reference sequence). CDR3 length: 18 residues. This chain's CDR3 is CAWSVRLAGVLDTGELFF. CDR3 coding DNA: TGTGCCTGGAGTGTTCGACTAGCGGGGGTCCTGGACACCGGGGAGCTGTTTTTT.